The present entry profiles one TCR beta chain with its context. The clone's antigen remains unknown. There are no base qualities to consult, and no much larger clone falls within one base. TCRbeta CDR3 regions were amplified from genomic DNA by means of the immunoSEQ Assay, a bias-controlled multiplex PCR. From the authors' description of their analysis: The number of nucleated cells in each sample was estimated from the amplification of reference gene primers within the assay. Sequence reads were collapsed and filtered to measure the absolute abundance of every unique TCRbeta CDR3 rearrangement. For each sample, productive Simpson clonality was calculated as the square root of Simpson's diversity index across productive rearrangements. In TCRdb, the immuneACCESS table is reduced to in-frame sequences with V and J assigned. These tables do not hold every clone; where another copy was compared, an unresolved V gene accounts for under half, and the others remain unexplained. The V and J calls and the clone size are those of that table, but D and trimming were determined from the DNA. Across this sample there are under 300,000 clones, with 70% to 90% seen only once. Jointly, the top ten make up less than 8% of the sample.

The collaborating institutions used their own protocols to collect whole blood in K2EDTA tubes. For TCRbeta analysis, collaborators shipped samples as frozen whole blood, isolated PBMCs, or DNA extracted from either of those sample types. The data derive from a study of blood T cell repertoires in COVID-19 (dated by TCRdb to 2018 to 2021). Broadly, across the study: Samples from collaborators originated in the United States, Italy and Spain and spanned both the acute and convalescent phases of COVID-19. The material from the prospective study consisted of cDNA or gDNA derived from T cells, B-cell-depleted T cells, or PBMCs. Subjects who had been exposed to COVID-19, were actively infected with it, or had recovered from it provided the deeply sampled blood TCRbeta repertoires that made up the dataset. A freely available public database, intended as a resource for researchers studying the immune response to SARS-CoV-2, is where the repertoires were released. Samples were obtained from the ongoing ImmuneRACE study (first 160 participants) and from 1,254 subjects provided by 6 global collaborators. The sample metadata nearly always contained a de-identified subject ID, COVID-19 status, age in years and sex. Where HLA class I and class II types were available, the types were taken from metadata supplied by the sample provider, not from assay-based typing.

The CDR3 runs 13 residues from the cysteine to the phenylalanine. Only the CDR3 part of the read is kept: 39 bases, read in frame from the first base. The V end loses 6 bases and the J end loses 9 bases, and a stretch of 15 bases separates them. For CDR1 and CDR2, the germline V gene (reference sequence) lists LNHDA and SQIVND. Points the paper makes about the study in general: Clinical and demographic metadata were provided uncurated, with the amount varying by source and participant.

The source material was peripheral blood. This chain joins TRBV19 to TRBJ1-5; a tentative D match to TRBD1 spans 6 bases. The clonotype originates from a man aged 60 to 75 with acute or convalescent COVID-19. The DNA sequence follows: TGTGCCAGTAGCCGGGACATAAACCGGCCCCAGCATTTT. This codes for CASSRDINRPQHF.